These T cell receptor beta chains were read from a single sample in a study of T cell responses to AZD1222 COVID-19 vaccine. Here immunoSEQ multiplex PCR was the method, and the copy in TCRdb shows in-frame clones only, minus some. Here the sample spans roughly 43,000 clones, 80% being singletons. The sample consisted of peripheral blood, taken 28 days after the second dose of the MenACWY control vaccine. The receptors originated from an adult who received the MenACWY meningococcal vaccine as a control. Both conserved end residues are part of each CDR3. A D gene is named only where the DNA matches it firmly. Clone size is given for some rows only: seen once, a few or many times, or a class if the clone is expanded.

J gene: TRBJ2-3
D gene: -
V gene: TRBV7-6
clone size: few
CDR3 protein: CASSLEGGGSTDTQYF
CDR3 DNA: TGTGCCAGCAGCTTAGAGGGGGGCGGAAGCACAGATACGCAGTATTTT

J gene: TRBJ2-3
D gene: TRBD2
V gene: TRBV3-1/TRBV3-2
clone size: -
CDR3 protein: CASSPGGDTQYF
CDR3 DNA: TGTGCCAGCAGCCCGGGGGGGGATACGCAGTATTTT

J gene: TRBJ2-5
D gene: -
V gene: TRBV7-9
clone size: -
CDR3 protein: CASSFVTGFQETQYF
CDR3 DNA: TGTGCCAGCAGCTTTGTGACAGGATTCCAAGAGACCCAGTACTTC

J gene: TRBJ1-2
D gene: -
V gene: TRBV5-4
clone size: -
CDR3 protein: CASSYRQVSNYGYTF
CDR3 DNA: TGTGCCAGCAGTTACCGACAGGTCTCTAACTATGGCTACACCTTC

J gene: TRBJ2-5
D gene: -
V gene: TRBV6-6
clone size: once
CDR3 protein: CASRYTQGQETQYF
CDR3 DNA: TGTGCCAGCAGGTACACCCAGGGCCAAGAGACCCAGTACTTC

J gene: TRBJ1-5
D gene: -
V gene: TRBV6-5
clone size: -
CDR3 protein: CAGSLKNGQPQHF
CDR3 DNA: TGTGCCGGCAGCCTTAAGAATGGTCAGCCCCAGCATTTT

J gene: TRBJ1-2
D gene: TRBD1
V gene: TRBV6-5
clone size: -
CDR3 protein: CAKTGTGYYGYTF
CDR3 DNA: TGTGCCAAAACCGGGACAGGGTACTATGGCTACACCTTC

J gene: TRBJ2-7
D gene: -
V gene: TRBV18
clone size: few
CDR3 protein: CASSDNSYEQYF
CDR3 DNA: TGTGCCAGCTCGGACAACTCCTACGAGCAGTACTTC

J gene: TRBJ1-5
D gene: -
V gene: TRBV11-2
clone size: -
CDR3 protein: CASSATTGGQPQHF
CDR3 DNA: TGTGCCAGCAGCGCTACGACGGGAGGCCAGCCCCAGCATTTT

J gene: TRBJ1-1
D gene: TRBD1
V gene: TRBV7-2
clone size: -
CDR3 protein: CASSPRGVTGGTEAFF
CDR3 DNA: TGTGCCAGCAGCCCAAGAGGGGTCACAGGGGGCACTGAAGCTTTCTTT

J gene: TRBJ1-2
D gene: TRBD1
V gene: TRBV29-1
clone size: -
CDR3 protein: CSVTPGQVGTGYTF
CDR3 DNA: TGCAGCGTTACGCCGGGACAGGTGGGGACTGGCTACACCTTC

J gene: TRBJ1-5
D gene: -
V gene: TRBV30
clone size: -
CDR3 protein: CAWSVVGENQPQHF
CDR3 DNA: TGTGCCTGGAGTGTGGTAGGGGAGAATCAGCCCCAGCATTTT

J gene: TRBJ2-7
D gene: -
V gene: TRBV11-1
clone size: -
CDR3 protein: CASSFGLYEQYF
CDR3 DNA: TGTGCCAGCAGCTTCGGGCTCTACGAGCAGTACTTC

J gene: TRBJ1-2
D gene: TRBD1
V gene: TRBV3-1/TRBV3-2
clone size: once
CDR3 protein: CASTRTGRLDYGYTF
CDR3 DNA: TGTGCCAGCACAAGGACAGGGAGGCTTGACTATGGCTACACCTTC

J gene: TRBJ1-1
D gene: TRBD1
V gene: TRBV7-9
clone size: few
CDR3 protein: CASSLGGTGETEAFF
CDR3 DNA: TGTGCCAGCAGCTTAGGGGGGACAGGGGAAACTGAAGCTTTCTTT

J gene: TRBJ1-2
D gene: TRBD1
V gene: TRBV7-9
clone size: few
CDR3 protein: CASTKTGRDYTF
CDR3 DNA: TGTGCCAGCACCAAGACAGGGAGGGACTACACCTTC